The 23 T cell receptor beta chains below all came from one sample that was sequenced in a study of tissue T cells after allogeneic stem cell transplantation. Time point in this sample: mouse harvest day 7 after allogeneic transplant. Tail vein injection delivered 10^7 T-cell-depleted bone marrow cells and 10^6 splenic CD5+ T cells. Generated by immunoSEQ multiplex PCR, the TCRdb table keeps only in-frame clones and is missing some. The table shows under 8,000 clones, with around 50% occurring only once. The material sequenced was lymph node tissue. Receptors were obtained from a female BALB/c mouse given C57BL/6 T cells with graft-versus-host disease after an allogeneic hematopoietic cell transplant.

Remarks on this clone: The gene names here belong to mouse. The sequenced fragment ends 1 residue before the CDR3 boundary, so the rest is inferred from the germline J gene. The chain carries TRBV29 and TRBJ2-3, with D possibly TRBD2 on 6 matching bases. CDR1 MSHET and CDR2 SYDVDS come from the germline V gene. CDR3 length equals 13 residues. Trimming shortened V by 6 bases and J by 3 bases, and 10 bases separated the two germline ends. CDR3 loop: CASRPGGAETLYF. CDR3 DNA (partial): TGTGCTAGCAGGCCCGGGGGGGCAGAAACGCTGTAT.

This clone was detected a few times. These gene names are mouse names. Read sequence stops 1 residue before the CDR3 end, and the germline J gene provides the missing end. V and J are TRBV23 and TRBJ1-4. This CDR3 has 14 amino acids. The germline CDR1 and CDR2 sequences are KGHTA and FQNQQP. The CDR3: CSSSQRASNERLFF. CDR3 DNA (partial): TGCTCCAGCAGTCAAAGGGCGTCCAACGAAAGATTATTT. The full variable domain, in which reference TRBV23 and TRBJ1-4 provide the parts outside the CDR3, is DAAVTQKPRYLIKMKGQEAEMKCIPEKGHTAVFWYQQKQSKELKFLIYFQNQQPLDQIDMVKERFSAVCPSSSLCSLGIRTCEAEDSALYLCSSSQRASNERLFFGHGTKLSVL.

Details on this clone: Mouse gene names and germline throughout. The read stops 1 residue short of the end of the CDR3; the missing end is completed from the germline J gene. J is TRBJ1-3 and V is TRBV2; tentatively, D is TRBD1 (5 bases). The germline V and J ends were trimmed by 3 bases and 2 bases, with 8 bases remaining between them. The CDR3 is 14 amino acids. Germline V CDR1 and CDR2: LGHNA, YSYQKL. The CDR3 is CASSQPGTGNTLYF. CDR3 bases read: TGTGCCAGCAGCCAGCCAGGGACTGGAAATACGCTCTAT.

As for this clone: Germline and genes: mouse. Coverage ceases 1 residue before the CDR3 finishes, and the germline J gene fills in the end. This rearrangement joins TRBV16 to TRBJ1-2, with D possibly being TRBD1 (5 bases). This CDR3 contains 15 residues. From germline, CDR1 is SGHSA and CDR2 FRNQAP. The germline V and J ends were trimmed by 0 bases and 2 bases, with 10 bases remaining between them. The CDR3 is CASSLDGQRNSDYTF. The CDR3 bases that were read are TGTGCAAGCAGCTTAGACGGACAAAGGAACTCCGACTACACC.

Regarding this clone: Germline and genes: mouse. Read sequence stops 1 residue before the CDR3 end, and the germline J gene provides the missing end. The V and J genes are TRBV26 and TRBJ1-6, with TRBD1 as a possible D gene (5 bases). TRBJ1-6 is annotated as an ORF whose role is uncertain. Germline loops: CDR1 KGHPV, CDR2 FQNQEV (reference sequence). The CDR3 contains 15 residues. V lost 1 base to trimming and J lost 7 bases, with 11 bases between them. CDR3 sequence: CASSLWAGRNSPLYF. The part of the CDR3 DNA that was read is TGTGCCAGCAGTCTGTGGGCAGGGAGGAATTCGCCCCTCTAC.

This clone showed up just a few times. Gene names are mouse gene names. The read is 1 residue too short to cover the CDR3 end, so that end is filled in from the germline J gene. The J gene is TRBJ1-4, the V gene TRBV26, with 9 bases aligning to TRBD1. The germline gives CDR1 KGHPV, CDR2 FQNQEV (reference sequence). This CDR3 is 14 amino acids long. Trimming took 4 bases from V and 7 from J; bases not matched to a gene: 4. CDR3 DNA (partial): TGTGCCAGCAGTCAACAGGGGGCGACCGAAAGATTATTT. Its protein product is CASSQQGATERLF. The whole CDR3 protein is CASSQQGATERLFF.

On this clone itself: Gene and germline names: mouse. CDR3 DNA, as far as it was read: TGTGCCAGCAGTCTGTCGGGGGCGGGAGACACCCAGTAC. It encodes CASSLSGAGDTQY. From start to end, the CDR3 is CASSLSGAGDTQYF. The chain carries TRBV26 and TRBJ2-5; D is tentatively TRBD1 or TRBD2 (6 bases each). With the read ending 1 residue before the CDR3 end, the germline J gene is used to fill in that end. This CDR3 has 14 residues. Germline V CDR1 and CDR2: KGHPV, FQNQEV (reference sequence). V was clipped by 0 bases and J by 5 bases, with 9 bases between them.

This clone was seen a handful of times. Mouse germline and gene names are used. The read halts 1 residue ahead of the CDR3 end, with the missing end drawn from the germline J gene. The chain is built from TRBV23 and TRBJ1-3; TRBD1 is the table's D call and was not checked against the DNA. The V gene's germline CDR1 is KGHTA and CDR2 FQNQQP. CDR3 length: 14 residues. The CDR3 region is CSSSQDRGGNTLYF. CDR3 DNA (partial): TGCTCCAGCAGTCAAGACAGGGGAGGAAATACGCTCTAT.

This clone has a handful of counts. Gene labels here are mouse ones. The read terminates 1 residue before the CDR3 end, so the remaining end is supplied by the germline J gene. The chain combines TRBV5 with TRBJ1-4; TRBD1 matches at 12 bases. CDR1 is LGHNA, CDR2 YNLKQL, per germline (reference sequence). Trimming removed 5 bases from V and 7 bases from J; junction bases left unmatched: 5. CDR3 length: 15 amino acids. The CDR3 DNA, read in part, is TGTGCCAGCAGCAAGGGACAGGGGGCCGTCGAAAGATTATTT. Its protein is CASSKGQGAVERLF. The full CDR3 is CASSKGQGAVERLFF.

This clone was seen only a few times. Gene names are the mouse ones. The CDR3 reads CASSLDTSGNTLYF. The part of the CDR3 DNA that was read is TGTGCAAGCAGCTTAGACACTTCTGGAAATACGCTCTAT. This chain links TRBV16 with TRBJ1-3; no reliable D call. The CDR3 end is not reached by the read, which stops 1 residue before it; the germline J gene fills it in. The V and J ends lost 0 bases and 0 bases respectively, with 3 bases between them. The CDR3 is 14 residues long. Germline V gene lookup returns CDR1 SGHSA and CDR2 FRNQAP.

This clone was picked up a small number of times. Genes and germline come from the mouse. The read ends 1 residue early relative to the CDR3; the germline J gene fills the gap. The gene calls are TRBV13-2 and TRBJ2-5; 11 nucleotides agree with TRBD2. The J segment lost 1 base and the V segment lost 1 base, leaving 8 bases of the junction unmatched. This CDR3 is 18 amino acids long. Germline-derived CDR1 and CDR2 are NNHNN and SYGAGS (reference sequence). CDR3: CASGDNWGGAIDQDTQYF. Incomplete CDR3 DNA: TGTGCCAGCGGTGATAACTGGGGGGGCGCCATCGACCAAGACACCCAGTAC.

Remarks on this clone: Gene names refer to mouse genes. The sequenced fragment ends 1 residue before the CDR3 boundary, so the rest is inferred from the germline J gene. J is TRBJ2-4 and V is TRBV2; 13 bases line up with TRBD2. From germline, CDR1 is LGHNA and CDR2 YSYQKL. CDR3 length: 17 amino acids. V gave up 2 bases and J gave up 1 base; unmatched junction bases: 3. The CDR3 loop is CASSQTGTGGGQNTLYF. The covered CDR3 bases are TGTGCCAGCAGCCAAACCGGGACTGGGGGGGGTCAAAACACCTTGTAC.

Remarks on this clone: At one of its ends the junction is not consistent with the germline gene, which may arise from a read error. Gene names denote mouse genes. The read ends 1 residue before the CDR3 terminus; that terminus is restored from the germline J gene. The chain has TRBV12-1 and TRBJ1-2; D remains ambiguous. Looked up from germline, CDR1 is SGHSN and CDR2 is HYEKVE. This CDR3 comprises 12 residues. The sequenced CDR3 bases are TGTACCAGCTCTACAGCAAACTCCGACTACACC. Translation: CTSSTANSDYT. The full-length CDR3 reads as CTSSTANSDYTF.

In its sample, this clone is large. Mouse names are used for the genes. The CDR3 is cut off 1 residue early in the read; its end comes from the germline J gene. This chain uses TRBV3 with TRBJ2-7; 11 bases fit TRBD1. The CDR3 sequence is 14 residues long. V trimming: 4 bases; J trimming: 6 bases; junction bases outside the gene matches: 5. From germline, CDR1 is SNHLY and CDR2 FYNGKV (reference sequence). CDR3 DNA (partial): TGTGCCAGCAGCTCGGACAGGGGGCGATTTGAACAGTAC. Its protein is CASSSDRGRFEQY. The whole CDR3 reads CASSSDRGRFEQYF.

With regard to this clone: The gene names given are mouse names. The read ends 1 residue early relative to the CDR3; the germline J gene fills the gap. The chain recombines TRBV31 with TRBJ1-1, with TRBD1 as a possible D gene (6 bases). In germline, CDR1 is GKSSPN, CDR2 SITVG. The ends were cut back, 1 base at V and 1 base at J, with 10 bases in the middle. The CDR3 contains 14 residues. The CDR3 loop is CAWSPSRGNTEVFF. The covered CDR3 bases are TGTGCCTGGAGTCCATCCAGGGGGAACACAGAAGTCTTC.

By share of the sample, this clone is large (0.1 to 1%). The gene names given are mouse names. The sequence runs out 1 residue before the end of the CDR3; the remainder is reconstructed from the germline J gene. This chain joins TRBV13-3 and TRBJ1-6; D is perhaps TRBD1 (6 bases). TRBJ1-6 is noted as an ORF with a role that remains uncertain. Germline V gene data show CDR1 as NNHDY and CDR2 as SYVADS. Trimming removed 2 bases from V and 4 bases from J, with 7 bases in between. There are 14 residues in the CDR3. CDR3 region: CASSEGQYNSPLYF. The sequenced part of the CDR3 DNA is TGTGCCAGCAGTGAGGGACAATATAATTCGCCCCTCTAC.

Notes on this clone: The germline and genes are mouse ones. The sequenced CDR3 bases are TGTGCCAGCAGGCGGGACAATAGTGCAGAAACGCTGTAT. This gives the protein CASRRDNSAETLY. The full CDR3 is CASRRDNSAETLYF. The V gene is TRBV15, the J gene TRBJ2-3, with D possibly TRBD1 on 6 matching bases. From the germline J gene comes the end of the CDR3, since the read stops 1 residue before it. V was clipped by 6 bases and J by 0 bases, with 10 bases between them. This CDR3 region has 14 residues. Germline V gene data show CDR1 as SGHND and CDR2 as FRSKSL. The whole variable domain, filled in from reference TRBV15 and TRBJ2-3, reads DAGVTQTPRHEVAEKGQTIILKCEPVSGHNDLFWYRQTKIQGLELLSYFRSKSLMEDGGAFKDRFKAEMLNSSFSTLKIQPTEPKDSAVYLCASRRDNSAETLYFGSGTRLTVL.

Concerning this clone itself: Gene names are the mouse ones. CDR3 in amino acids: CASGDGTGGANSDYTF. The CDR3 bases that were read are TGTGCCAGCGGTGATGGGACAGGGGGCGCAAACTCCGACTACACC. This chain connects TRBV13-2 to TRBJ1-2; 11 nucleotides agree with TRBD1. The CDR3 extends 1 residue past the end of the read, so its final part is completed from the germline J gene. The CDR3 consists of 16 residues. Per the germline V gene, CDR1 is NNHNN and CDR2 is SYGAGS (reference sequence). V gave up 0 bases and J gave up 0 bases; unmatched junction bases: 1.

Regarding this clone: Mouse germline and gene names are used. Coverage ceases 1 residue before the CDR3 finishes, and the germline J gene fills in the end. The rearrangement joins TRBV26 to TRBJ1-1; maybe TRBD1 (5 bases). V was trimmed by 1 base and J by 3 bases, leaving 9 bases between them. The germline gives CDR1 KGHPV, CDR2 FQNQEV (reference sequence). This CDR3 is 14 amino acids long. The CDR3 spells CASSLWGGDTEVFF. The part of the CDR3 DNA that was read is TGTGCCAGCAGTCTGTGGGGAGGGGACACAGAAGTCTTC.

Comment on this clone: Gene names are the mouse ones. Read coverage stops 1 residue before the CDR3 terminus; the germline J gene supplies the remainder. The V call is TRBV12-2, the J call TRBJ2-7, with 8 bases that match TRBD2. The CDR3 spans 14 residues. V lost 0 bases to trimming and J lost 3 bases; unmatched junction nucleotides: 3. Germline values: CDR1 SGHLS, CDR2 HYDKME. This CDR3 is CASSLVGGGYEQYF. CDR3 DNA (partial): TGTGCCAGCTCTCTCGTTGGGGGGGGCTATGAACAGTAC.

This clone is categorized as large. Mouse gene names and germline throughout. The DNA ends 1 residue before the CDR3 does, and the rest of the CDR3 is filled in from the germline J gene. V and J are TRBV3 and TRBJ2-2; 10 positions match TRBD2. Germline V gene sequence: CDR1 SNHLY, CDR2 FYNGKV (reference sequence). The CDR3 covers 16 residues. Trimming cost V 4 bases and J 1 base; bases outside gene matches: 3. The covered CDR3 bases are TGTGCCAGCAGCTGGACTGGGGGATTAAACACCGGGCAGCTCTAC. Translating gives CASSWTGGLNTGQLY. The CDR3 in full is CASSWTGGLNTGQLYF.

Comments on this clone: Gene and germline names: mouse. This chain's CDR3 is CASSLLPGQNQDTQYF. The DNA read from the CDR3 is TGTGCCAGCAGTCTGTTACCGGGACAAAACCAAGACACCCAGTAC. The rearrangement uses TRBV26 and TRBJ2-5, with D perhaps TRBD1 (6 bases). The DNA ends 1 residue before the CDR3 does, and the rest of the CDR3 is filled in from the germline J gene. Trimming stripped 1 base from V and 0 bases from J, with 11 bases between. The germline CDR1 and CDR2 sequences are KGHPV and FQNQEV (reference sequence). The CDR3 covers 16 residues.

For this clone: The germline and genes are mouse ones. The read terminates 1 residue ahead of where the CDR3 ends, so the germline J gene completes it. J is TRBJ1-1 and V is TRBV26; no firm D call. Germline loops: CDR1 KGHPV, CDR2 FQNQEV (reference sequence). The CDR3 totals 14 residues. V lost 0 bases to trimming and J lost 0 bases, with 5 bases between them. CDR3 in amino acids: CASSLSSQNTEVFF. Partial CDR3 DNA: TGTGCCAGCAGTCTGTCCTCCCAGAACACAGAAGTCTTC.